This T cell receptor (beta chain) was captured by sequencing in a study of neurological immune-mediated disorders. Study-level points and caveats: The greatest TCR clonal expansion appeared in HTLV-1-associated myelopathy and the smallest, falling below healthy controls, in multiple sclerosis.

This clonotype came up many times. What it recognizes is unknown. 5'RACE with 10-nucleotide random UMIs produced the cDNA. A single record per CDR3 protein comes from TCRdb applying MiXCR to the 5' RACE reads. Seen here are tens of thousands of distinct CDR3 sequences, about 9.9% observed once, and the top ten hold 3.9%. Sorted libraries came from around 1 million CD4+ or CD8+ T cells. The CDR3 is 12 residues long. V lost 6 bases and J 2 bases, leaving 7 bases between the germline ends. Germline V gives CDR1 ENHRY, CDR2 SYGVKD. Specimen: CD4+ T cells from blood. The V gene is TRBV10-3, the J gene TRBJ2-5; possibly TRBD2 for D (5 bases). The sequence was obtained from a woman aged 25 to 39 with HTLV-1-associated myelopathy (HAM/TSP). The CDR3 sequence: CAISGVQETQYF. The CDR3 DNA is TGTGCCATCAGCGGGGTTCAAGAGACCCAGTACTTC.